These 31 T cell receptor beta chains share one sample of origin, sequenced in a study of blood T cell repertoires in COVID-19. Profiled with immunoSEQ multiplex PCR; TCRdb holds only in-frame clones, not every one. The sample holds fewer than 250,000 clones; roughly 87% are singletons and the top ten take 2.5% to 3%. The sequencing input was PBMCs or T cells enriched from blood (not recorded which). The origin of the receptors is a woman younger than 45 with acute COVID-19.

The chain's CDR3 is CASSLTRTGMNTEAFF. Here the CDR3 DNA reads TGCGCCAGCAGCTTGACGAGGACAGGGATGAACACTGAAGCTTTCTTT. The chain uses TRBV5-1 and TRBJ1-1, with 8 bases lining up with TRBD1. The length of the CDR3 is 16 residues. V gave up 1 base and J gave up 0 bases; unmatched junction bases: 5. Germline CDR1 SGHRS, CDR2 YFSETQ.

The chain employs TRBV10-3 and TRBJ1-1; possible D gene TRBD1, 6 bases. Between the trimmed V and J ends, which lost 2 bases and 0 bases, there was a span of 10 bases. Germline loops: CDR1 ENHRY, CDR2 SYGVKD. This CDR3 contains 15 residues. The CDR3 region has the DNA TGTGCCATCAGTGAGGGAACAGGGATGAACACTGAAGCTTTCTTT. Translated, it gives CAISEGTGMNTEAFF.

The CDR3 region has the DNA TGCAGCGTTGAAGGTTCGACAGGGCTGTTTGGGAATACGCAGTATTTT. It specifies CSVEGSTGLFGNTQYF. V is TRBV29-1 and J is TRBJ2-3; 7 bases agree with TRBD1. J was trimmed by 7 bases and V by 1 base; bases with no gene match: 14. Germline V gene data show CDR1 as SQVTM and CDR2 as ANQGSEA. The CDR3 runs 16 residues.

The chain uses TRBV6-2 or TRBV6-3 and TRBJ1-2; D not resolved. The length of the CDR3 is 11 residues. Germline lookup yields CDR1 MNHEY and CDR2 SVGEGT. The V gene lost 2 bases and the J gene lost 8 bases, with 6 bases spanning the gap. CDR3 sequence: CASSYPGGYTF. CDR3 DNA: TGTGCCAGCAGTTACCCCGGGGGCTACACCTTC.

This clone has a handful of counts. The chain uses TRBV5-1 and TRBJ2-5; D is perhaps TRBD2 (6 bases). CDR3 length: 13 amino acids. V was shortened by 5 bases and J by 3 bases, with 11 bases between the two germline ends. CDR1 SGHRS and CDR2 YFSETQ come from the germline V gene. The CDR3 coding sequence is TGCGCCAGCAGTCACGGCGGGAAAGAGACCCAGTACTTC. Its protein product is CASSHGGKETQYF.

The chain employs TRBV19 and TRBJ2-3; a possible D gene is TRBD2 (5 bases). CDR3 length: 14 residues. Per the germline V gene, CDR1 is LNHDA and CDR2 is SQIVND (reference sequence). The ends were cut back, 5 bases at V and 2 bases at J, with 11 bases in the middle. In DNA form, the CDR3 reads TGTGCCAGTAGTGAACCGGGGTACACAGATACGCAGTATTTT. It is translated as CASSEPGYTDTQYF.

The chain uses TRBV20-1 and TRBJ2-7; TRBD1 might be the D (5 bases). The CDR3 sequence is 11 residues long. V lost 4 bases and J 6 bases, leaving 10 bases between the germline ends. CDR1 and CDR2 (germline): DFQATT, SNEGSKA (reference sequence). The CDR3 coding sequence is TGCAGTGCTATCATAGGGGCCGAGCAGTACTTC. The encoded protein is CSAIIGAEQYF.

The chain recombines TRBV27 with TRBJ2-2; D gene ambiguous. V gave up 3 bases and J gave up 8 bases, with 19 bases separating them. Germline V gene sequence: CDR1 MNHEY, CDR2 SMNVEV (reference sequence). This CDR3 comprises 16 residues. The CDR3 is CASSLVILTPWGELFF. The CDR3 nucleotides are TGTGCCAGCAGTTTGGTTATACTTACCCCATGGGGGGAGCTGTTTTTT.

This chain's CDR3 is CASSHLDGGETEAFF. CDR3 sequence (DNA): TGTGCCAGCAGCCACCTTGACGGGGGGGAGACTGAAGCTTTCTTT. The chain has TRBV3-1 (or the pseudogene TRBV3-2) and TRBJ1-1; D may be TRBD1 (5 bases). The germline V gene encodes CDR1 LGHDT and CDR2 YNNKEL (reference sequence). The CDR3 is 15 residues long. Trimming removed 3 bases from V and 5 bases from J, with 16 bases in between.

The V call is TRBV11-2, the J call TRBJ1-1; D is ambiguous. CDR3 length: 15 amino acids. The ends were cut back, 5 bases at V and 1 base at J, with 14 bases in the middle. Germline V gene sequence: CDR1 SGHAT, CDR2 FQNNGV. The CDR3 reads CASSLFGEPNTEAFF. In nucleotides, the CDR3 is TGTGCCAGCAGCCTGTTCGGGGAGCCGAACACTGAAGCTTTCTTT.

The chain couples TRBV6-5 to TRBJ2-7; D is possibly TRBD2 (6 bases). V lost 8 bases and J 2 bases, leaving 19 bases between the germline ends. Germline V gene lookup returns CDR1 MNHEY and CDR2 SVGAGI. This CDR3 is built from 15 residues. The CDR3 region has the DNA TGTGCCAGCGCCCGGGAGAACACCTTAACCTACGAGCAGTACTTC. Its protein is CASARENTLTYEQYF.

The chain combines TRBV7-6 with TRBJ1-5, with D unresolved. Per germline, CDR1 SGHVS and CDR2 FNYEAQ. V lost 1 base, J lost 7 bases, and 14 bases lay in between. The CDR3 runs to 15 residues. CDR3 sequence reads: CASSLVAVPLQPQHF. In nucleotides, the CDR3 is TGTGCCAGCAGCTTAGTCGCGGTGCCCCTCCAGCCCCAGCATTTT. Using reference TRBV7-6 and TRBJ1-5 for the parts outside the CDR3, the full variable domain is GAGVSQSPRYKVTKRGQDVALRCDPISGHVSLYWYRQALGQGPEFLTYFNYEAQQDKSGLPNDRFSAERPEGSISTLTIQRTEQRDSAMYRCASSLVAVPLQPQHFGDGTRLSIL.

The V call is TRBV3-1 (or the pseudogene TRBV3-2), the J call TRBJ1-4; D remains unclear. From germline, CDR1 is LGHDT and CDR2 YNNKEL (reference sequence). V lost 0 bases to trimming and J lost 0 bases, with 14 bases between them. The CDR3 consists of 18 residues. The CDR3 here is CASSQDLVNEATNEKLFF. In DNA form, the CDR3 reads TGTGCCAGCAGCCAAGATCTTGTCAACGAGGCAACTAATGAAAAACTGTTTTTT.

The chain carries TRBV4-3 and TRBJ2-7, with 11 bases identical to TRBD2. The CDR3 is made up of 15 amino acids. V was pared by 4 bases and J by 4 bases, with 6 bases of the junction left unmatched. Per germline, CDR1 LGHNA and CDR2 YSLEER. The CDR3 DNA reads TGCGCCAGCAGCCTCACTAGCGGGGGTTTTTACGAGCAGTACTTC. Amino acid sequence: CASSLTSGGFYEQYF.

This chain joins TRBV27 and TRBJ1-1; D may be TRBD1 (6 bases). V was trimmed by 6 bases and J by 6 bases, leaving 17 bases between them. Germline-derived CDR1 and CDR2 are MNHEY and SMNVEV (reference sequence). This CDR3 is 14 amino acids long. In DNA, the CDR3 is TGTGCCAGCAGAGAGACAGGCAGCGTCGCTGAAGCTTTCTTT. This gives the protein CASRETGSVAEAFF.

The CDR3 here is CASSPPRTGMGELFF. The CDR3, as DNA: TGTGCCAGCAGCCCACCCCGGACAGGGATGGGGGAGCTGTTTTTT. The chain employs TRBV7-6 and TRBJ2-2; 8 bases fit TRBD1. The V gene end was trimmed by 5 bases and the J gene end by 8 bases; junction bases not matched to a gene: 10. This CDR3 comprises 15 residues. The V gene's germline CDR1 is SGHVS and CDR2 FNYEAQ.

In DNA, the CDR3 is TGTGCCAGCTCACCACAAGCGGGGGTTAATGAAAAACTGTTTTTT. Translated, it gives CASSPQAGVNEKLFF. This chain connects TRBV18 to TRBJ1-4; tentative D call: TRBD1 (5 bases). Per the germline V gene, CDR1 is KGHSH and CDR2 is LQKENI. V was pared by 1 base and J by 4 bases, with 10 bases between. The CDR3 consists of 15 residues.

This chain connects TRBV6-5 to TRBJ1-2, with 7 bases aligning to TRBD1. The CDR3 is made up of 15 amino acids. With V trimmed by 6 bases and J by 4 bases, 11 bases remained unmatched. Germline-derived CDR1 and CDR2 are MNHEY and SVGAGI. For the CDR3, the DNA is TGTGCCAGCAGCTACACAGACAGGGCGGCCTATGGCTACACCTTC. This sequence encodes CASSYTDRAAYGYTF.

Here the CDR3 DNA reads TGTGCCAGCAGCCAAGATCCGACAGGGGAGTATGGCTACACCTTC. It encodes CASSQDPTGEYGYTF. This chain links TRBV3-1 (or the pseudogene TRBV3-2) with TRBJ1-2; 8 bases fit TRBD1. This CDR3 is 15 amino acids long. The J segment lost 5 bases and the V segment lost 0 bases, leaving 5 bases of the junction unmatched. Per the germline V gene, CDR1 is LGHDT and CDR2 is YNNKEL (reference sequence).

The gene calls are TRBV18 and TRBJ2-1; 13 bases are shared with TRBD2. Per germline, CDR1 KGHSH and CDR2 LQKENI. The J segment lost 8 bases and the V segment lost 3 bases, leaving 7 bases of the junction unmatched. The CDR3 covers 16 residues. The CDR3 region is CASSPATSGGRDEQFF. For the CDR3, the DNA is TGTGCCAGCTCACCCGCGACTAGCGGGGGGAGGGATGAGCAGTTCTTC. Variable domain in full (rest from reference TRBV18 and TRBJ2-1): NAGVMQNPRHLVRRRGQEARLRCSPMKGHSHVYWYRQLPEEGLKFMVYLQKENIIDESGMPKERFSAEFPKEGPSILRIQQVVRGDSAAYFCASSPATSGGRDEQFFGPGTRLTVL.

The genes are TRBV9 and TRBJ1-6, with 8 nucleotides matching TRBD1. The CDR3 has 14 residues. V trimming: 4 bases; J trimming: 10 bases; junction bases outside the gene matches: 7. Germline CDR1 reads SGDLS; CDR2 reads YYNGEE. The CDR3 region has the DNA TGTGCCAGCAGCCTGGACAGGGATCGATCACCCCTCCACTTT. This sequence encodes CASSLDRDRSPLHF.

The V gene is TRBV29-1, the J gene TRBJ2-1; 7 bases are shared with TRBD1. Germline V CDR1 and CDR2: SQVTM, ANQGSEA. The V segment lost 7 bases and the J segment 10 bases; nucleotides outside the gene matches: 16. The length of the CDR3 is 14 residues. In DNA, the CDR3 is TGCAGCGCCGTGACAGGGAAGGGGGTTTCCGAGCAGTTCTTC. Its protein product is CSAVTGKGVSEQFF.

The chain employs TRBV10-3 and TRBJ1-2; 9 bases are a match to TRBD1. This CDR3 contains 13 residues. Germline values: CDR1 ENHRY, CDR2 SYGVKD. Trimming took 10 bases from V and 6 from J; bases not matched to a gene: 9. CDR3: CASSPGQGNGYTF. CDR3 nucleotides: TGTGCCAGTTCCCCGGGACAGGGAAATGGCTACACCTTC.

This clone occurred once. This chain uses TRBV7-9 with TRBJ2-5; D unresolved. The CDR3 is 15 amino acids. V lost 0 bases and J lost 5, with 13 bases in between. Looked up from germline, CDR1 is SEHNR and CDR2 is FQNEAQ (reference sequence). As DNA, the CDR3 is TGTGCCAGCAGCTTAGCGCACGGGTCCATTGAGACCCAGTACTTC. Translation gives CASSLAHGSIETQYF.

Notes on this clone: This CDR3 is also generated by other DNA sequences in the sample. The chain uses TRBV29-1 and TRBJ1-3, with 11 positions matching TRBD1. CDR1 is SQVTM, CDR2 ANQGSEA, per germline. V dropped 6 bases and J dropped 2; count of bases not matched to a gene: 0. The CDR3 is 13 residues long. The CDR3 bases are TGCAGCGTGGGACAGGGGGCTGGAAACACCATATATTTT. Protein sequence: CSVGQGAGNTIYF.

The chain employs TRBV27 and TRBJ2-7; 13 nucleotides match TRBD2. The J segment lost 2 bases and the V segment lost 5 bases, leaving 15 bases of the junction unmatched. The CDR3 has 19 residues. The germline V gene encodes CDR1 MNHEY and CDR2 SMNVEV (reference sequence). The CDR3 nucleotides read TGTGCCAGCAGTCTCCGGACTAGCGGGGGTCGTCGAGGACCCTACGAGCAGTACTTC. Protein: CASSLRTSGGRRGPYEQYF.

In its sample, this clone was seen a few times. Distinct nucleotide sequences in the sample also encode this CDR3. The CDR3 nucleotides are TGCGCCAGCAGCCAAGACCGGGGGAACTATGGCTACACCTTC. It specifies CASSQDRGNYGYTF. J is TRBJ1-2 and V is TRBV4-1, with D possibly being TRBD1 (5 bases). Deletions cut 0 bases from V and 2 bases from J, with 7 bases between. Per germline, CDR1 MGHRA and CDR2 YSYEKL. This CDR3 contains 14 residues.

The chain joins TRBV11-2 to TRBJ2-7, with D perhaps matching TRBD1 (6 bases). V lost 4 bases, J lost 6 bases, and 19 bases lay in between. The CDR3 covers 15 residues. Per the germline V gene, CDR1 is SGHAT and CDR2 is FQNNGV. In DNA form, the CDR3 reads TGTGCCAGCAGCTCTTTACAGGGCGATGTTGCCGAGCAGTACTTC. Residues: CASSSLQGDVAEQYF.

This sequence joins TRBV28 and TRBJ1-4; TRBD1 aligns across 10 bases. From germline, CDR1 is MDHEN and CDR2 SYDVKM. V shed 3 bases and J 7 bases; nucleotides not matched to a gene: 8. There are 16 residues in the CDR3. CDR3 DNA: TGTGCCAGCAGTTTCAGACAGGGGGCGATGAGTGAAAAACTGTTTTTT. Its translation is CASSFRQGAMSEKLFF.

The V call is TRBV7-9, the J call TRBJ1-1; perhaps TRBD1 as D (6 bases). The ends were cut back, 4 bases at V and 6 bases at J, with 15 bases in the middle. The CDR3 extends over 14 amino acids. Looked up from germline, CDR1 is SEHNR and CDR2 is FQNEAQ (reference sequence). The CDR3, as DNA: TGTGCCAGCAGCTACGGACAGCAGGAGTCTGAAGCTTTCTTT. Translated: CASSYGQQESEAFF.

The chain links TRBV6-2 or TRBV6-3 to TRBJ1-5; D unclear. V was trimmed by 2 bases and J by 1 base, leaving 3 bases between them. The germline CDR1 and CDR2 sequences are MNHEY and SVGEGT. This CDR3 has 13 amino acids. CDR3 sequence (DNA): TGTGCCAGCAGTTACACAAGCAATCAGCCCCAGCATTTT. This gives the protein CASSYTSNQPQHF.